This T cell receptor (beta chain) comes out of a study of regulatory T cells in long-lasting Graves disease. Time point denoted: newly diagnosed GD, antithyroid drugs for less than 3 months. After RNA was extracted from PBMCs, the TCR library was made from it. Criteria from the American Thyroid Association guidelines were applied to diagnose Graves' disease. Researchers made TCR beta libraries by using iRepertoire HTBI primers and running Arm-PCR on CDR3 regions. TCRdb re-called the multiplex PCR reads through MiXCR, storing one row per CDR3 protein. The sample contains some 250,000 distinct CDR3 sequences, about 20% of which appear only once. Separately, the same data were catalogued under a study of T cells in Graves' hyperthyroidism and ophthalmopathy.

This clonotype was sampled from a woman under 40 with Graves disease. This sample comprised peripheral blood mononuclear cells (PBMCs), obtained at new diagnosis, from a patient treated with antithyroid drugs.

The CDR3 DNA reads as TGTGCCAGCAGCTTAGGACGGGGGGTCAATGAGCAGTTCTTC. Translating it yields CASSLGRGVNEQFF. The chain employs TRBV7-2 and TRBJ2-1, with 7 bases fitting TRBD2. This CDR3 region has 14 residues. V was clipped by 1 base and J by 6 bases; unmatched bases: 3. Germline CDR1 reads SGHTA; CDR2 reads FQGNSA.